The sample holds one count of the clone carrying this T cell receptor (beta chain). The investigators amplified TCR beta CDR3 regions from RNA transcripts. During a first-round RT-PCR of the TCR CDR3, the HTBI primer set was used. TCRdb analysed the multiplex PCR reads with MiXCR anew, one entry per CDR3 protein. The sample carries hundreds of thousands of distinct CDR3 sequences, about 15% recorded once. The data belong to a study of T cells in Graves' hyperthyroidism and ophthalmopathy. The CDR3 extends over 15 amino acids. Germline V gene data show CDR1 as LGHNA and CDR2 as YSLEER. The V and J ends lost 0 bases and 4 bases respectively, with 13 bases between them.

The material sequenced was blood. The gene calls are TRBV4-3 and TRBJ2-7, with D unresolved. The source of this sequence is a woman aged 25-40 years with Graves' hyperthyroidism that later progressed to Graves' ophthalmopathy. This chain's CDR3 is CASSQDEEMRYEQYF. The DNA of the CDR3 is TGCGCCAGCAGCCAAGATGAGGAAATGAGGTACGAGCAGTACTTC.